This TCR beta chain was profiled in a study of shared clonotypes between healthy human individuals. Subsets obtained from CD4+ cells comprised CD45RA+ naive and CD45RA-negative memory cells. Trimming stripped 7 bases from V and 7 bases from J, with 16 bases between. The CDR3 spans 14 residues. Germline-derived CDR1 and CDR2 are SNHLY and FYNNEI. Profiling relied on immunoSEQ multiplex PCR, and the TCRdb table lists in-frame clones only, not all of them. The repertoire holds about 680,000 clones, with under 80% as singletons. Sequences were obtained from memory CD4+ T cells sorted from blood. As to subset: CD45RA-negative fraction. The receptor was derived from a woman in her twenties or thirties in good health. This chain connects TRBV2 to TRBJ2-2, with D possibly matching TRBD1 (7 bases). This chain's CDR3 is CASNRQGGDGELFF. The DNA of the CDR3 is TGTGCCAGCAACCGGCAGGGGGGCGACGGGGAGCTGTTTTTT.